This entry lists 27 T cell receptor beta chains sequenced from one sample in a study of technical replicates of blood from a few donors. The repertoire was sequenced with immunoSEQ multiplex PCR; TCRdb's copy has only in-frame clones and lacks some. The repertoire holds about 79,000 clones, with roughly 92% as singletons. Sample: T cells isolated from PBMCs. These receptors originate from a human donor in good health.

The genes are TRBV2 and TRBJ1-5; 10 nucleotides agree with TRBD1. Losses at the gene ends were 8 bases for V and 5 bases for J; bases not matched to a gene: 3. Germline V CDR1 and CDR2: SNHLY, FYNNEI. The CDR3 has 13 amino acids. CDR3 nucleotides: TGTGCCAGCTCCGGGACAGGGGATCAGCCCCAGCATTTT. Its protein product is CASSGTGDQPQHF.

This clone was counted a single time. The rearrangement joins TRBV7-9 to TRBJ1-5; 7 bases match TRBD1. Losses at the gene ends were 3 bases for V and 3 bases for J; bases not matched to a gene: 5. Germline loops: CDR1 SEHNR, CDR2 FQNEAQ (reference sequence). CDR3 length: 15 residues. The CDR3 reads CASSFSGTVNQPQHF. The CDR3 region has the DNA TGTGCCAGCAGCTTTTCCGGGACAGTCAATCAGCCCCAGCATTTT.

V is TRBV11-3 and J is TRBJ2-2; TRBD1 might be the D (6 bases). Germline CDR1 reads SGHNT; CDR2 reads YENEEA. Trimming pared 8 bases from V and 4 bases from J, leaving 14 bases between. The CDR3 covers 14 residues. The CDR3 sequence: CASLRGGITGELFF. The CDR3 bases are TGTGCCAGCTTGAGAGGGGGTATCACCGGGGAGCTGTTTTTT. Full variable domain (missing parts from reference TRBV11-3 and TRBJ2-2): EAGVVQSPRYKIIEKKQPVAFWCNPISGHNTLYWYLQNLGQGPELLIRYENEEAVDDSQLPKDRFSAERLKGVDSTLKIQPAELGDSAVYLCASLRGGITGELFFGEGSRLTVL.

This chain joins TRBV10-3 and TRBJ1-2, with 8 positions matching TRBD1. V lost 2 bases to trimming and J lost 4 bases; unmatched junction nucleotides: 6. The CDR3 loop spans 15 amino acids. Germline V gene data show CDR1 as ENHRY and CDR2 as SYGVKD. CDR3 sequence (DNA): TGTGCCATCAGTGAGGAGGCAGGGGGCATCTATGGCTACACCTTC. Amino acid sequence: CAISEEAGGIYGYTF.

In DNA form, the CDR3 reads TGCGCCAGCAGCCAAGGTCCAGACTACGAGCAGTACTTC. Amino acids: CASSQGPDYEQYF. The rearrangement uses TRBV4-1 and TRBJ2-7; no clear D. Germline CDR1 is MGHRA and CDR2 is YSYEKL. This CDR3 comprises 13 residues. V was clipped by 1 base and J by 3 bases, with 7 bases between them.

The chain couples TRBV29-1 to TRBJ1-1; 9 bases are a match to TRBD1. Germline V gives CDR1 SQVTM, CDR2 ANQGSEA. The CDR3 extends over 14 amino acids. The junction had 7 bases not matched to a gene; V was cut back by 2 bases and J by 6 bases. CDR3: CSVESGTGLPEAFF. CDR3 in DNA: TGCAGCGTTGAAAGCGGGACAGGGCTCCCTGAAGCTTTCTTT. Supplemented by reference TRBV29-1 and TRBJ1-1, the full variable domain reads SAVISQKPSRDICQRGTSLTIQCQVDSQVTMMFWYRQQPGQSLTLIATANQGSEATYESGFVIDKFPISRPNLTFSTLTVSNMSPEDSSIYLCSVESGTGLPEAFFGQGTRLTVV.

The rearrangement links TRBV4-1 to TRBJ1-5; TRBD1 is a possible D gene (5 bases). V dropped 2 bases and J dropped 3 bases, with 8 bases sitting between them. Germline CDR1 MGHRA, CDR2 YSYEKL. There are 14 residues in the CDR3. CDR3 in DNA: TGCGCCAGCAGCCAACAGGGTGCCAATCAGCCCCAGCATTTT. It is translated as CASSQQGANQPQHF.

This clone was counted a single time. V and J are TRBV29-1 and TRBJ2-7; weak D call: TRBD2 (6 bases). The CDR3 consists of 13 residues. Germline CDR1 reads SQVTM; CDR2 reads ANQGSEA. The V and J ends lost 7 bases and 3 bases respectively, with 16 bases between them. CDR3 nucleotides: TGCAGCGGACGGGACTCTAGGGGCTACGAGCAGTACTTC. Translated: CSGRDSRGYEQYF.

The chain uses TRBV9 and TRBJ2-2; possible D gene TRBD1, 5 bases. Between the trimmed V and J ends, which lost 0 bases and 8 bases, there was a span of 11 bases. Germline CDR1 SGDLS, CDR2 YYNGEE. The CDR3 totals 14 residues. The CDR3 is CASSVDVAGGELFF. The CDR3, as DNA: TGTGCCAGCAGCGTAGATGTGGCAGGGGGGGAGCTGTTTTTT.

The rearrangement links TRBV14 to TRBJ1-6; D uncertain. Looked up from germline, CDR1 is SGHDN and CDR2 is FVKESK. Trimming took off 1 base at V and 1 base at J, with 8 bases between the two ends. The CDR3 loop spans 16 amino acids. The CDR3 loop is CASSQGQASYNSPLHF. The DNA for the CDR3 is TGTGCCAGCAGCCAAGGTCAGGCGTCCTATAATTCACCCCTCCACTTT. Based on the CDR3 plus reference TRBV14 and TRBJ1-6, the full variable domain is EAGVTQFPSHSVIEKGQTVTLRCDPISGHDNLYWYRRVMGKEIKFLLHFVKESKQDESGMPNNRFLAERTGGTYSTLKVQPAELEDSGVYFCASSQGQASYNSPLHFGNGTRLTVT.

This chain connects TRBV11-2 to TRBJ2-1, with D maybe TRBD2 (5 bases). Germline values: CDR1 SGHAT, CDR2 FQNNGV. This CDR3 region has 14 residues. V gave up 2 bases and J gave up 5 bases, with 10 bases separating them. In DNA form, the CDR3 reads TGTGCCAGCAGCTTAACCCCGGGGAACAATGAGCAGTTCTTC. Protein product: CASSLTPGNNEQFF.

J is TRBJ1-1 and V is TRBV6-6, with a possible D match to TRBD1 (6 bases). The CDR3 sequence is 16 residues long. V lost 4 bases and J lost 2, with 17 bases in between. Germline CDR1 and CDR2: MNHNY and SVGAGI (reference sequence). CDR3 residues: CASSFWGSDSNTEAFF. For the CDR3, the DNA is TGTGCCAGCAGTTTTTGGGGGTCGGACAGCAACACTGAAGCTTTCTTT.

The rearrangement joins TRBV19 to TRBJ2-1; the match to TRBD2 covers 7 bases. J was trimmed by 4 bases and V by 2 bases; bases with no gene match: 14. The germline V gene has CDR1 LNHDA and CDR2 SQIVND (reference sequence). The CDR3 loop spans 18 amino acids. The CDR3 coding sequence is TGTGCCAGTAGTATAACTGGGCGGTCGGGGGGAAGGTACAATGAGCAGTTCTTC. As protein: CASSITGRSGGRYNEQFF.

The V gene is TRBV28, the J gene TRBJ1-3, with TRBD1 matching 7 bases. Germline CDR1 and CDR2: MDHEN and SYDVKM. This CDR3 spans 17 amino acids. V shed 3 bases and J 0 bases; nucleotides not matched to a gene: 8. In nucleotides, the CDR3 is TGTGCCAGCAGTTTTTTAGGGGGCCCGAGCTCTGGAAACACCATATATTTT. As protein: CASSFLGGPSSGNTIYF.

The J gene is TRBJ1-1, the V gene TRBV4-1; D not resolved. Looked up from germline, CDR1 is MGHRA and CDR2 is YSYEKL. The CDR3 extends over 14 amino acids. V was trimmed by 4 bases and J by 1 base, leaving 10 bases between them. The CDR3 is CASSPSNWNTEAFF. The CDR3 nucleotides are TGCGCCAGCAGCCCTTCTAACTGGAACACTGAAGCTTTCTTT.

The chain combines TRBV30 with TRBJ1-2, with a weak D call TRBD1 (5 bases). The V gene's germline CDR1 is GTSNPN and CDR2 SVGIG (reference sequence). The CDR3 spans 11 residues. V dropped 4 bases and J dropped 6 bases, with 9 bases sitting between them. The CDR3 DNA reads TGTGCCTGGACTGCGGGGGATGGCTACACCTTC. This translates into CAWTAGDGYTF.

The CDR3 sequence: CASGGVGSTDTQYF. The CDR3 bases are TGTGCCAGCGGGGGCGTCGGTAGCACAGATACGCAGTATTTT. The gene calls are TRBV25-1 and TRBJ2-3; D is possibly TRBD1 (6 bases). The CDR3 sequence is 14 residues long. Trimming removed 8 bases from V and 0 bases from J, with 12 bases in between. Germline V gives CDR1 MGHDK, CDR2 SYGVNS. The full variable domain, rest sourced from reference TRBV25-1 and TRBJ2-3, is EADIYQTPRYLVIGTGKKITLECSQTMGHDKMYWYQQDPGMELHLIHYSYGVNSTEKGDLSSESTVSRIRTEHFPLTLESARPSHTSQYLCASGGVGSTDTQYFGPGTRLTVL.

This rearrangement joins TRBV5-1 to TRBJ2-3; D may be TRBD2 (6 bases). Trimming left V 6 bases short and J 6 bases short, with 17 bases between. The germline gives CDR1 SGHRS, CDR2 YFSETQ. This CDR3 has 14 amino acids. The CDR3 here is CASNPEAGTDTQYF. The CDR3 region has the DNA TGCGCCAGCAACCCGGAGGCGGGGACGGATACGCAGTATTTT.

The chain couples TRBV7-3 to TRBJ2-1; a possible D gene is TRBD1 (6 bases). In germline, CDR1 is SGHTA, CDR2 FQGTGA. Deletions cut 0 bases from V and 15 bases from J, with 15 bases between. This CDR3 contains 13 residues. CDR3 in amino acids: CASSLTRTDPWFF. The CDR3 coding sequence is TGTGCCAGCAGCTTAACGAGGACAGATCCCTGGTTCTTC.

This clone turned up a few times. The chain is built from TRBV2 and TRBJ1-4; 9 bases agree with TRBD1. With 3 bases clipped from V and 7 bases from J, the junction kept 3 bases outside the gene matches. The CDR3 totals 14 residues. Germline CDR1 reads SNHLY; CDR2 reads FYNNEI. The chain's CDR3 is CASSDGTGFEKLFF. DNA for the CDR3: TGTGCCAGCAGTGATGGGACAGGGTTTGAAAAACTGTTTTTT.

The J gene is TRBJ2-1, the V gene TRBV11-2; tentatively, D is TRBD2 (5 bases). Trimming took 1 base from V and 3 from J, leaving 7 bases between them. The germline gives CDR1 SGHAT, CDR2 FQNNGV. This CDR3 is 14 amino acids long. The DNA for the CDR3 is TGTGCCAGCAGCTTAGGGACTCTCTACAATGAGCAGTTCTTC. It yields the protein CASSLGTLYNEQFF.

The chain is built from TRBV18 and TRBJ1-5; D perhaps matches TRBD1 (6 bases). The germline gives CDR1 KGHSH, CDR2 LQKENI. This CDR3 is built from 14 residues. Trimming stripped 6 bases from V and 9 bases from J, with 18 bases between. In nucleotides, the CDR3 is TGTGCCAGCTCTCCCGAAGGGGGAAGTGGGCCCCAGCATTTT. Amino acids: CASSPEGGSGPQHF.

This sequence joins TRBV5-1 and TRBJ2-1, with TRBD2 as a possible D gene (5 bases). Trimming removed 2 bases at V and 8 bases at J, with 11 bases between. Germline V gene sequence: CDR1 SGHRS, CDR2 YFSETQ. The CDR3 length is 13 residues. CDR3 in amino acids: CASSFSRADEQFF. The CDR3 region has the DNA TGCGCCAGCAGCTTTTCGAGGGCTGATGAGCAGTTCTTC.

J is TRBJ1-3 and V is TRBV6-5; the D is unclear. V was shortened by 0 bases and J by 0 bases, with 6 bases between the two germline ends. Germline CDR1 MNHEY, CDR2 SVGAGI. The CDR3 has 15 amino acids. CDR3 protein: CASSYSSPSGNTIYF. The CDR3 DNA reads as TGTGCCAGCAGTTACTCCTCCCCCTCTGGAAACACCATATATTTT.

The chain recombines TRBV11-3 with TRBJ2-5; D unclear. CDR3 size: 15 residues. V was clipped by 8 bases and J by 1 base, with 17 bases between them. Germline assignment: CDR1 SGHNT and CDR2 YENEEA. The chain's CDR3 is CASAFRLPAQETQYF. CDR3 DNA: TGTGCCAGCGCATTCAGACTCCCAGCCCAAGAGACCCAGTACTTC.

The chain recombines TRBV6-6 with TRBJ1-1; D not resolved. The V and J ends lost 2 bases and 1 base respectively, with 8 bases between them. Germline CDR1 reads MNHNY; CDR2 reads SVGAGI (reference sequence). This CDR3 contains 14 residues. CDR3 nucleotides: TGTGCCAGCAGTTACGACGGGGAGAACACTGAAGCTTTCTTT. It translates to CASSYDGENTEAFF.

The J gene is TRBJ1-4, the V gene TRBV7-9; D unresolved. V was cut by 5 bases and J by 4 bases, with 5 bases left in between. The CDR3 totals 12 residues. Germline assignment: CDR1 SEHNR and CDR2 FQNEAQ (reference sequence). The CDR3 is CASSAYNEKLFF. CDR3 in DNA: TGTGCCAGCAGCGCCTATAATGAAAAACTGTTTTTT.